The 26 T cell receptor beta chains presented below share a single source sample, sequenced in a study of human T cells and chemical hapten exposure. TCRdb recomputed calls from the RACE reads with MiXCR, one row per CDR3 protein. Found here are 30,000 to 40,000 distinct CDR3 sequences, more than 8% of them singletons; the top ten hold 20% to 30%. Described time point: patch test 3, about 24 weeks after DPC sensitization. As to treatment: therapeutic diphenylcyclopropenone sensitization with weekly scalp DPC. Unfractionated whole blood served as the source for total RNA extraction. Material: whole blood, obtained in connection with sensitization to the hapten diphenylcyclopropenone (DPC). The receptors were sampled from a man aged 50-59 years with alopecia areata. Some clones in this sample may be carry-over from other donors' samples.

This clonotype was seen ten or more times. The chain couples TRBV20-1 to TRBJ2-1; 7 bases match TRBD2. V trimming: 3 bases; J trimming: 0 bases; junction bases outside the gene matches: 5. This CDR3 is 15 amino acids long. Germline values: CDR1 DFQATT, CDR2 SNEGSKA (reference sequence). The CDR3 protein is CSARSSGSSYNEQFF. CDR3 sequence (DNA): TGCAGTGCTAGGTCTAGCGGTAGCTCCTACAATGAGCAGTTCTTC.

Ten or more counts support this clonotype. DNA of the CDR3: TGCGCCAGCAGCTTGATCGACAGGGACCACGAGCAGTACTTC. Translating it yields CASSLIDRDHEQYF. The chain is built from TRBV5-1 and TRBJ2-7, with TRBD1 matching 7 bases. J lost 5 bases, V lost 1 base, and 6 bases had no gene match. The CDR3 sequence is 14 residues long. CDR1 is SGHRS and CDR2 is YFSETQ in the germline V gene.

This clonotype has at least ten counts. As DNA, the CDR3 is TGCAGTGCTAGAGATCCCAGCATGAACACTGAAGCTTTCTTT. It codes for CSARDPSMNTEAFF. The chain recombines TRBV20-1 with TRBJ1-1; the D is unclear. The CDR3 length is 14 residues. Germline CDR1 DFQATT, CDR2 SNEGSKA (reference sequence). Trimming took off 0 bases at V and 0 bases at J, with 8 bases between the two ends.

The chain couples TRBV6-4 to TRBJ2-1; TRBD2 agrees at 12 bases. CDR1 and CDR2 (germline): MRHNA, SNTAGT. The CDR3 is 14 amino acids. V was pared by 4 bases and J by 8 bases, with 3 bases of the junction left unmatched. The CDR3, as DNA: TGTGCCAGCAGTGGGACTAGCGGGATGGATGAGCAGTTCTTC. Protein product: CASSGTSGMDEQFF.

This clonotype was counted at least ten times. The V and J genes are TRBV18 and TRBJ1-6; D is unresolved. This CDR3 has 16 residues. V lost 3 bases, J lost 5 bases, and 14 bases lay in between. CDR1 KGHSH and CDR2 LQKENI come from the germline V gene. The CDR3: CASSPSGGLNNSPLHF. The CDR3 nucleotides are TGTGCCAGCTCACCCAGTGGAGGCTTAAATAATTCACCCCTCCACTTT. Filled out from reference TRBV18 and TRBJ1-6, the complete variable domain reads NAGVMQNPRHLVRRRGQEARLRCSPMKGHSHVYWYRQLPEEGLKFMVYLQKENIIDESGMPKERFSAEFPKEGPSILRIQQVVRGDSAAYFCASSPSGGLNNSPLHFGNGTRLTVT.

This clonotype came up a few times. The V and J genes are TRBV13 and TRBJ2-7, with 12 bases fitting TRBD1. With V trimmed by 5 bases and J by 4 bases, 9 bases remained unmatched. CDR1 PRHDT and CDR2 FYEKMQ come from the germline V gene (reference sequence). This CDR3 has 16 residues. The CDR3 DNA reads as TGTGCCAGCAGCCCCCGGGACAGGGGGCTAGGGTACGAGCAGTACTTC. This sequence encodes CASSPRDRGLGYEQYF.

This clonotype was seen repeatedly, ten times or more. The chain couples TRBV7-8 to TRBJ2-2; the D gene is possibly TRBD2 (6 bases). Per the germline V gene, CDR1 is SGHVS and CDR2 is FQNEAQ. Deletions cut 1 base from V and 2 bases from J, with 11 bases between. This CDR3 spans 16 amino acids. The CDR3: CASSLGGLINTGELFF. The DNA of the CDR3 is TGTGCCAGCAGCTTAGGGGGACTTATAAACACCGGGGAGCTGTTTTTT.

This clonotype was observed at least ten times. This chain uses TRBV7-8 with TRBJ2-1; D possibly corresponds to TRBD2 (6 bases). Germline V gene lookup returns CDR1 SGHVS and CDR2 FQNEAQ. V lost 2 bases to trimming and J lost 4 bases, with 15 bases between them. This CDR3 region has 16 residues. CDR3 sequence (DNA): TGTGCCAGCAGCTTAAGACGGGACTCCGCATACAATGAGCAGTTCTTC. Translating it yields CASSLRRDSAYNEQFF.

A word on this clonotype: A much larger clonotype is one base distant, so this may be a read error. The chain couples TRBV28 to TRBJ2-5; 9 nucleotides agree with TRBD1. The CDR3 has 13 residues. Trimming took 6 bases from V and 6 from J; bases not matched to a gene: 5. The germline V gene encodes CDR1 MDHEN and CDR2 SYDVKM. CDR3 DNA: TGTGCCAGCAGCGGGACAGGGAGGAAGACCCAGTACTTC. Translating it yields CASSGTGRKTQYF.

This clonotype was counted once. The DNA for the CDR3 is TGTGCCAGCAGACTTGACCACACTGAAGCTTTCTTT. Translation: CASRLDHTEAFF. The chain recombines TRBV28 with TRBJ1-1; D not certain. Between the trimmed V and J ends, which lost 6 bases and 3 bases, there was a span of 8 bases. This CDR3 has 12 amino acids. Germline lookup yields CDR1 MDHEN and CDR2 SYDVKM. Looking up the rest from reference TRBV28 and TRBJ1-1 gives the full variable domain: DVKVTQSSRYLVKRTGEKVFLECVQDMDHENMFWYRQDPGLGLRLIYFSYDVKMKEKGDIPEGYSVSREKKERFSLILESASTNQTSMYLCASRLDHTEAFFGQGTRLTVV.

This clonotype was detected ten times or more. The chain combines TRBV4-3 with TRBJ2-3, with D tentatively TRBD1 or TRBD2 (6 bases each). CDR1 is LGHNA, CDR2 YSLEER, per germline. Trimming took 3 bases from V and 5 from J, leaving 12 bases between them. The CDR3 has 14 residues. The CDR3 protein is CASSHGGLGDTQYF. The CDR3 DNA follows: TGCGCCAGCAGCCATGGGGGGCTGGGAGATACGCAGTATTTT.

This clonotype was detected ten times or more. CDR3 bases: TGCAGCGTTGAAGATTCGGCCCCGGGACAGGGAGGAAAAAGCGGGTTCTTC. Protein: CSVEDSAPGQGGKSGFF. The J gene is TRBJ2-1, the V gene TRBV29-1, with 9 bases aligning to TRBD1. Germline loops: CDR1 SQVTM, CDR2 ANQGSEA. The CDR3 is made up of 17 amino acids. V shed 0 bases, J shed 15 bases, and the junction held 21 bases outside the gene matches.

In this sample, this clonotype turned up many times. The V call is TRBV7-2, the J call TRBJ2-3; 9 bases fit TRBD2. CDR1 SGHTA and CDR2 FQGNSA come from the germline V gene. This CDR3 spans 17 amino acids. Losses at the gene ends were 4 bases for V and 0 bases for J; bases not matched to a gene: 8. The CDR3 DNA reads TGTGCCAGCAGCTCCTGGACTAGCGCCCCTAGCACAGATACGCAGTATTTT. Its protein is CASSSWTSAPSTDTQYF.

Many counts were recorded for this clonotype. The genes are TRBV7-8 and TRBJ2-7; D may correspond to TRBD1 or TRBD2 (5 bases each). Germline-derived CDR1 and CDR2 are SGHVS and FQNEAQ. There are 12 residues in the CDR3. The V end was cut by 5 bases, the J end by 6 bases, with 11 bases between. CDR3 loop: CASSGVGAEQYF. CDR3 sequence (DNA): TGTGCCAGCAGCGGTGTCGGGGCCGAGCAGTACTTC.

This chain joins TRBV19 and TRBJ2-4; D could derive from TRBD1 or TRBD2 (6 bases each). The CDR3 sequence is 13 residues long. V was pared by 7 bases and J by 8 bases, with 15 bases between. Germline V gives CDR1 LNHDA, CDR2 SQIVND (reference sequence). CDR3 in DNA: TGTGCCAGTAATAAACAGGAGGGGGACATTCAGTACTTC. Its translation: CASNKQEGDIQYF.

The chain recombines TRBV14 with TRBJ2-3; 10 bases match TRBD2. The germline CDR1 and CDR2 sequences are SGHDN and FVKESK. The J segment lost 5 bases and the V segment lost 1 base, leaving 3 bases of the junction unmatched. The CDR3 extends over 15 amino acids. The CDR3 nucleotides read TGTGCCAGCAGCCAAGGAGCGGGAGGGGTAGATACGCAGTATTTT. It yields the protein CASSQGAGGVDTQYF.

This clonotype was observed at least ten times. This chain uses TRBV12-3 or TRBV12-4 with TRBJ1-6; possibly TRBD1 for D (6 bases). The CDR3 length is 14 residues. Trimming shortened V by 6 bases and J by 9 bases, and 15 bases separated the two germline ends. In DNA, the CDR3 is TGTGCCAGCAGGTGGGGGGGCGACGGTTCACCCCTCCACTTT. Amino acid sequence: CASRWGGDGSPLHF.

This clonotype was seen a handful of times. The chain employs TRBV20-1 and TRBJ2-6, with a possible D match to TRBD2 (5 bases). V was cut by 6 bases and J by 0 bases, with 21 bases left in between. Germline V gives CDR1 DFQATT, CDR2 SNEGSKA (reference sequence). This CDR3 has 18 amino acids. CDR3 residues: CSAQRFGRGHSGANVLTF. The CDR3, as DNA: TGCAGTGCCCAGAGATTTGGGAGAGGTCACTCTGGGGCCAACGTCCTGACTTTC.

The V gene is TRBV30, the J gene TRBJ2-1, with 7 bases matching TRBD1. The CDR3 has 16 amino acids. Trimming at V came to 3 bases and at J to 7 bases, leaving 15 bases not matched to a gene. Looked up from germline, CDR1 is GTSNPN and CDR2 is SVGIG (reference sequence). The CDR3 protein is CAWSPYPGGSLNEQFF. In nucleotides, the CDR3 is TGTGCCTGGAGCCCATACCCAGGGGGAAGTTTGAATGAGCAGTTCTTC.

This clonotype was found many times. V usage is TRBV7-9 and J usage is TRBJ2-5, with 8 bases matching TRBD2. The V and J ends lost 4 bases and 5 bases, in that order; junction bases with no gene match: 9. CDR1 and CDR2 from the germline V gene are SEHNR and FQNEAQ (reference sequence). This CDR3 is built from 15 residues. CDR3 region: CASSSPQRELETQYF. DNA of the CDR3: TGTGCCAGCAGCTCCCCCCAGCGGGAGTTGGAGACCCAGTACTTC.

The sample holds many counts of this clonotype. The rearrangement uses TRBV7-6 and TRBJ2-1; 10 bases fit TRBD1. Germline-derived CDR1 and CDR2 are SGHVS and FNYEAQ. V shed 5 bases and J 3 bases; nucleotides not matched to a gene: 4. This CDR3 contains 15 residues. CDR3 nucleotides: TGTGCCAGCAGCCCGGGGACAGGGGTCTACAATGAGCAGTTCTTC. It codes for CASSPGTGVYNEQFF.

This clonotype was seen ten or more times. V is TRBV7-2 and J is TRBJ2-1, with D uncertain. The CDR3 extends over 15 amino acids. Germline V CDR1 and CDR2: SGHTA, FQGNSA. Deletions cut 1 base from V and 5 bases from J, with 12 bases between. CDR3 amino acids: CASSLGGLANNEQFF. Written as DNA, the CDR3 is TGTGCCAGCAGCTTAGGGGGATTAGCCAACAATGAGCAGTTCTTC.

This clonotype came up many times. V gene TRBV6-1 combines with J gene TRBJ2-2, with TRBD2 matching 7 bases. There are 15 residues in the CDR3. Germline loops: CDR1 MNHNS, CDR2 SASEGT. Trimming took 4 bases from V and 4 from J; bases not matched to a gene: 6. This CDR3 reads CASSVREAGTGELFF. The CDR3 nucleotides read TGTGCCAGCAGTGTCCGGGAGGCCGGCACCGGGGAGCTGTTTTTT.

This clonotype appeared many times. This chain uses TRBV19 with TRBJ2-7; TRBD1 or TRBD2 may be the D gene (5 bases each). The CDR3 runs 14 residues. The germline CDR1 and CDR2 sequences are LNHDA and SQIVND (reference sequence). V was cut by 3 bases and J by 3 bases, with 12 bases left in between. CDR3 DNA sequence: TGTGCCAGTAGTATCGCCGGGACCAGCTACGAGCAGTACTTC. Translating it yields CASSIAGTSYEQYF.

This clonotype was detected a few times. The chain joins TRBV20-1 to TRBJ2-3; D is possibly TRBD1 (5 bases). CDR3 length: 14 residues. V was cut by 6 bases and J by 0 bases, with 13 bases left in between. The V gene's germline CDR1 is DFQATT and CDR2 SNEGSKA (reference sequence). The CDR3 here is CSAVLRASTDTQYF. The CDR3 DNA reads as TGCAGTGCCGTCCTCAGGGCGAGCACAGATACGCAGTATTTT.

There are a few counts of this clonotype. The rearrangement links TRBV7-9 to TRBJ2-5, with 8 positions matching TRBD2. The V segment lost 4 bases and the J segment 4 bases; nucleotides outside the gene matches: 11. Germline V gene data show CDR1 as SEHNR and CDR2 as FQNEAQ (reference sequence). The length of the CDR3 is 16 residues. The CDR3 DNA reads as TGTGCCAGCAGCTCACTAGCGGCATACCTATCAGAGACCCAGTACTTC. Translating it yields CASSSLAAYLSETQYF.